The rows below give T cell receptor beta chains drawn from one sample of a study of T cells in Graves' hyperthyroidism and ophthalmopathy. Using its own MiXCR run on the multiplex PCR reads, TCRdb lists one record per CDR3 protein. In the table there are roughly 710,000 distinct CDR3 sequences, 35% of which are singletons. Sequencing was performed on blood. All receptors come from a woman between 40 and 50 years old with Graves' hyperthyroidism. CDR3s include the opening cysteine and the closing phenylalanine or tryptophan. Fields, in order: D gene, V gene, J gene, clone size, CDR3 protein, CDR3 DNA. The D gene is left open where the match is weak. Expanded clones are given a class, and other clones once, few, many or no size at all.

d_call: TRBD1
v_call: TRBV10-3
j_call: TRBJ1-3
clone_size: NA
cdr3_aa: CAISVTGDAGNTIYF
cdr3_nt: TGTGCCATCAGTGTGACAGGGGATGCCGGAAACACCATATATTTT

d_call: NA
v_call: TRBV25-1
j_call: TRBJ1-1
clone_size: NA
cdr3_aa: CASSPEGQANTEAFF
cdr3_nt: TGTGCCAGCTCACCAGAAGGACAAGCTAACACTGAAGCTTTCTTT

d_call: TRBD1
v_call: TRBV7-6
j_call: TRBJ2-7
clone_size: many
cdr3_aa: CASSLEGQAYEQYF
cdr3_nt: TGTGCCAGCAGCTTGGAGGGACAGGCCTACGAGCAGTACTTC

d_call: NA
v_call: TRBV28
j_call: TRBJ1-5
clone_size: NA
cdr3_aa: CASSSVAREVNQPQHF
cdr3_nt: TGTGCCAGCAGTTCGGTAGCGCGGGAGGTCAATCAGCCCCAGCATTTT

d_call: NA
v_call: TRBV7-2
j_call: TRBJ2-2
clone_size: NA
cdr3_aa: CASSFRPGELFF
cdr3_nt: TGTGCCAGCAGCTTCCGGCCAGGGGAGCTGTTTTTT

d_call: TRBD1
v_call: TRBV19
j_call: TRBJ1-5
clone_size: NA
cdr3_aa: CASSMAGGNQPQHF
cdr3_nt: TGTGCCAGTAGTATGGCAGGGGGAAATCAGCCCCAGCATTTT

d_call: TRBD1
v_call: TRBV12-3/TRBV12-4
j_call: TRBJ1-3
clone_size: NA
cdr3_aa: CASTPGQPSSGNTIYF
cdr3_nt: TGTGCCAGCACCCCGGGACAGCCAAGCTCTGGAAACACCATATATTTT

d_call: NA
v_call: TRBV7-2
j_call: TRBJ1-4
clone_size: few
cdr3_aa: CASSPYTTTNEKLFF
cdr3_nt: TGTGCCAGCAGCCCCTACACAACAACTAATGAAAAACTGTTTTTT

d_call: TRBD1
v_call: TRBV5-1
j_call: TRBJ2-7
clone_size: many
cdr3_aa: CASSLEGTGTYEQYF
cdr3_nt: TGCGCCAGCAGCTTGGAAGGGACAGGGACCTACGAGCAGTACTTC

d_call: TRBD1
v_call: TRBV4-1
j_call: TRBJ1-2
clone_size: few
cdr3_aa: CASSHPGQHYGYTF
cdr3_nt: TGCGCCAGCAGCCATCCGGGACAGCACTATGGCTACACCTTC

d_call: NA
v_call: TRBV29-1
j_call: TRBJ1-2
clone_size: many
cdr3_aa: CSVEERRQNYGYTF
cdr3_nt: TGCAGCGTTGAAGAAAGGCGACAGAACTATGGCTACACCTTC

d_call: TRBD1
v_call: TRBV2
j_call: TRBJ1-2
clone_size: many
cdr3_aa: CASSQTTGRDYGYTF
cdr3_nt: TGTGCCAGCAGCCAAACGACAGGGAGGGACTATGGCTACACCTTC

d_call: NA
v_call: TRBV10-3
j_call: TRBJ2-7
clone_size: few
cdr3_aa: CASSYNTVSYEQYF
cdr3_nt: TGTGCCAGCAGTTACAACACAGTTTCCTACGAGCAGTACTTC

d_call: NA
v_call: TRBV7-9
j_call: TRBJ1-1
clone_size: NA
cdr3_aa: CASSSPQGMNTEAFF
cdr3_nt: TGTGCCAGCAGCTCACCACAGGGAATGAACACTGAAGCTTTCTTT

d_call: TRBD2
v_call: TRBV9
j_call: TRBJ2-7
clone_size: few
cdr3_aa: CASSPEGTSGYEQYF
cdr3_nt: TGTGCCAGCAGCCCAGAGGGGACTAGCGGCTACGAGCAGTACTTC

d_call: TRBD1
v_call: TRBV19
j_call: TRBJ1-5
clone_size: few
cdr3_aa: CASSFGQGYQPQHF
cdr3_nt: TGTGCCAGTAGTTTCGGACAGGGATATCAGCCCCAGCATTTT

d_call: NA
v_call: TRBV19
j_call: TRBJ2-2
clone_size: NA
cdr3_aa: CASSPGHLTGELFF
cdr3_nt: TGTGCCAGTAGCCCGGGACACCTAACCGGGGAGCTGTTTTTT

d_call: TRBD2
v_call: TRBV6-1
j_call: TRBJ2-2
clone_size: NA
cdr3_aa: CASRATSGGPNTGELFF
cdr3_nt: TGTGCCAGCAGAGCGACTAGCGGGGGCCCTAACACCGGGGAGCTGTTTTTT

d_call: NA
v_call: TRBV7-9
j_call: TRBJ1-2
clone_size: few
cdr3_aa: CAIPRERGYTF
cdr3_nt: TGTGCCATCCCCCGGGAACGTGGCTACACCTTC

d_call: NA
v_call: TRBV7-8
j_call: TRBJ2-5
clone_size: many
cdr3_aa: CASSFGEQETQYF
cdr3_nt: TGTGCCAGCAGCTTCGGAGAACAAGAGACCCAGTACTTC

d_call: TRBD1
v_call: TRBV5-6
j_call: TRBJ2-2
clone_size: NA
cdr3_aa: CASSFWLRDRGTGELFF
cdr3_nt: TGTGCCAGCAGCTTCTGGCTCCGGGACAGGGGCACCGGGGAGCTGTTTTTT

d_call: NA
v_call: TRBV5-5
j_call: TRBJ2-5
clone_size: many
cdr3_aa: CASSPSEGRETQYF
cdr3_nt: TGTGCCAGCAGCCCCTCGGAGGGGAGAGAGACCCAGTACTTC

d_call: TRBD2
v_call: TRBV20-1
j_call: TRBJ2-7
clone_size: many
cdr3_aa: CSGRGGGYEQYF
cdr3_nt: TGCAGTGGGAGAGGCGGGGGCTACGAGCAGTACTTC

d_call: TRBD2
v_call: TRBV5-4
j_call: TRBJ2-5
clone_size: many
cdr3_aa: CASSPRLAGDETQYF
cdr3_nt: TGTGCCAGCAGCCCACGACTAGCGGGAGACGAGACCCAGTACTTC

d_call: NA
v_call: TRBV20-1
j_call: TRBJ1-4
clone_size: many
cdr3_aa: CSARDGQRDEKLFF
cdr3_nt: TGCAGTGCTAGAGATGGGCAGAGAGATGAAAAACTGTTTTTT

d_call: NA
v_call: TRBV6-2/TRBV6-3
j_call: TRBJ1-1
clone_size: NA
cdr3_aa: CASLLGYANARTTAEAFF
cdr3_nt: TGTGCCAGCCTCTTGGGGTATGCAAACGCAAGAACAACGGCTGAAGCTTTCTTT

d_call: NA
v_call: TRBV20-1
j_call: TRBJ1-6
clone_size: many
cdr3_aa: CSPIVMIDSPLHF
cdr3_nt: TGCAGTCCCATCGTAATGATTGATTCACCCCTCCACTTT

d_call: NA
v_call: TRBV28
j_call: TRBJ1-1
clone_size: few
cdr3_aa: CAGARRNTEAFF
cdr3_nt: TGTGCCGGAGCGAGGAGGAACACTGAAGCTTTCTTT

d_call: NA
v_call: TRBV6-6
j_call: TRBJ1-1
clone_size: NA
cdr3_aa: CASSYSKALATEAFF
cdr3_nt: TGTGCCAGCAGTTACTCGAAGGCTTTGGCCACTGAAGCTTTCTTT

d_call: TRBD1
v_call: TRBV7-6
j_call: TRBJ1-3
clone_size: NA
cdr3_aa: CASSLSRVPDRDRNTIYF
cdr3_nt: TGTGCCAGCAGCTTATCCCGGGTACCGGACAGGGACAGGAACACCATATATTTT

d_call: TRBD1
v_call: TRBV11-1
j_call: TRBJ2-7
clone_size: NA
cdr3_aa: CARVPTARQGKQYF
cdr3_nt: TGTGCTAGAGTTCCGACAGCCCGACAGGGGAAGCAGTACTTC

d_call: TRBD1
v_call: TRBV25-1
j_call: TRBJ1-2
clone_size: NA
cdr3_aa: CASDFGTAYGYTF
cdr3_nt: TGTGCCAGTGATTTCGGGACAGCCTATGGCTACACCTTC

d_call: NA
v_call: TRBV5-1
j_call: TRBJ2-5
clone_size: NA
cdr3_aa: CASSLTSLGGRETQYF
cdr3_nt: TGCGCCAGCAGCCTGACATCCTTGGGGGGCCGGGAGACCCAGTACTTC

d_call: TRBD2
v_call: TRBV20-1
j_call: TRBJ2-5
clone_size: many
cdr3_aa: CSSPSGSLKETQYF
cdr3_nt: TGCAGTTCACCTAGCGGGAGCCTCAAAGAGACCCAGTACTTC

d_call: TRBD1
v_call: TRBV19
j_call: TRBJ1-1
clone_size: many
cdr3_aa: CASSDRGQGIAEAFF
cdr3_nt: TGTGCCAGTTCCGATAGGGGACAGGGAATCGCTGAAGCTTTCTTT

d_call: NA
v_call: TRBV24-1
j_call: TRBJ1-2
clone_size: many
cdr3_aa: CATSSPGQGNYGYTF
cdr3_nt: TGTGCCACCAGTTCTCCGGGACAAGGAAACTATGGCTACACCTTC

d_call: TRBD1
v_call: TRBV7-9
j_call: TRBJ2-5
clone_size: many
cdr3_aa: CASRDGTGPETQYF
cdr3_nt: TGTGCCAGCAGGGACGGGACAGGGCCAGAGACCCAGTACTTC

d_call: NA
v_call: TRBV9
j_call: TRBJ2-7
clone_size: NA
cdr3_aa: CASSPPSFEQYF
cdr3_nt: TGTGCCAGCAGCCCCCCGAGTTTCGAGCAGTACTTC

d_call: TRBD2
v_call: TRBV7-9
j_call: TRBJ2-5
clone_size: NA
cdr3_aa: CASSQGGGNQETQYF
cdr3_nt: TGTGCCAGCAGCCAAGGCGGGGGGAACCAAGAGACCCAGTACTTC

d_call: NA
v_call: TRBV2
j_call: TRBJ1-5
clone_size: NA
cdr3_aa: CASSLSFSALSNQPQHF
cdr3_nt: TGTGCCAGCAGTTTATCGTTTTCGGCACTGAGCAATCAGCCCCAGCATTTT